This TCR beta chain was recorded in a study of blood T cells in healthy people across ages. As for the study in general: Template switching recovered approximately one barcoded beta molecule for every two T cells. Whole-study findings and limits: The study found TCR beta diversity correlated strongly with naive T cell percentage.

The second PCR ran about 6 to 12 cycles with a sample-barcoded 5' primer and J-beta primers. TCRdb called the 5' RACE reads again in MiXCR, with one record for every CDR3 protein. The data hold around 1,100,000 distinct CDR3 sequences, with 35% to 40% observed a single time. Remarks on this clonotype: As yet, its antigen is unknown.

V was pared by 7 bases and J by 4 bases, with 14 bases between. Germline CDR1 is SGHRS and CDR2 is YFSETQ. The CDR3 sequence is 13 residues long. The chain has TRBV5-1 and TRBJ1-2; D may be TRBD1 (6 bases). This TCR was recovered from a man aged 18 to 29 in good health. The sample consisted of blood. In DNA form, the CDR3 reads TGCGCCAGCCGGACAGAGTCTTTCTATGGCTACACCTTC. Translated, it gives CASRTESFYGYTF.